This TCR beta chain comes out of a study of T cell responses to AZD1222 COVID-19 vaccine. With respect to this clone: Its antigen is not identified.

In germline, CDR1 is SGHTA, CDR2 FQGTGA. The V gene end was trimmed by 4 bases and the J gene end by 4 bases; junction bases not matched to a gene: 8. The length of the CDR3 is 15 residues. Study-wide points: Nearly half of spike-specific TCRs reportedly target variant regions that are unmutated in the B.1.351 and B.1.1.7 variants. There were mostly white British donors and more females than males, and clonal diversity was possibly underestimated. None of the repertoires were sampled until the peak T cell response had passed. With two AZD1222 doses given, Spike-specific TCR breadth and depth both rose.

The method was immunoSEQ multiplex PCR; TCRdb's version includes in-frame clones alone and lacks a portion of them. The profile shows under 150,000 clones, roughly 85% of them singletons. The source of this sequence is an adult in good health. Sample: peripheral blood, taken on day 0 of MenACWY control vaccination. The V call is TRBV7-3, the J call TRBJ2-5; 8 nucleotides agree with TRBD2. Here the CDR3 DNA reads TGTGCCAGCAGCTACGGGGGTAGCGGGACAGAGACCCAGTACTTC. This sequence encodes CASSYGGSGTETQYF.